The next 30 T cell receptor beta chains were all read from a single sample in a study of blood T cell repertoires in COVID-19. TCRdb keeps only in-frame clones here, not all; method: immunoSEQ multiplex PCR. This table has about 210,000 clones, roughly 78% appearing once. Sequencing was carried out using peripheral blood. These receptors all stem from a middle-aged woman with acute or convalescent COVID-19.

J is TRBJ2-1 and V is TRBV29-1, with 7 bases that match TRBD2. The junction had 7 bases not matched to a gene; V was cut back by 1 base and J by 4 bases. Germline loops: CDR1 SQVTM, CDR2 ANQGSEA. The CDR3 loop spans 15 amino acids. CDR3 DNA sequence: TGCAGCGTTGAAGGCGGCCAGGGACTATACAATGAGCAGTTCTTC. Translation: CSVEGGQGLYNEQFF.

This clone has only one observation. The V gene is TRBV6-5, the J gene TRBJ2-1; D perhaps matches TRBD1 (5 bases). This CDR3 region has 14 residues. The V and J ends lost 11 bases and 7 bases respectively, with 21 bases between them. Germline V gene data show CDR1 as MNHEY and CDR2 as SVGAGI. The CDR3 loop is CAGHKDGRRNEQFF. For the CDR3, the DNA is TGTGCCGGACACAAAGACGGACGCCGAAATGAGCAGTTCTTC.

The chain couples TRBV27 to TRBJ1-5, with unresolved D. Trimming took off 3 bases at V and 7 bases at J, with 4 bases between the two ends. The germline V gene has CDR1 MNHEY and CDR2 SMNVEV (reference sequence). The CDR3 has 11 amino acids. CDR3 loop: CASSLGQPQHF. CDR3 DNA sequence: TGTGCCAGCAGTTTGGGCCAGCCCCAGCATTTT.

The gene calls are TRBV19 and TRBJ2-5; 7 bases line up with TRBD1. With 3 bases clipped from V and 0 bases from J, the junction kept 10 bases outside the gene matches. Germline V gene lookup returns CDR1 LNHDA and CDR2 SQIVND (reference sequence). The CDR3 spans 17 residues. CDR3 in DNA: TGTGCCAGTAGTATTCGACAGGGCGCCCTTAACCAAGAGACCCAGTACTTC. It specifies CASSIRQGALNQETQYF.

The chain is built from TRBV5-1 and TRBJ1-2; tentative D call: TRBD1 (5 bases). This CDR3 spans 14 amino acids. The ends were cut back, 0 bases at V and 4 bases at J, with 10 bases in the middle. Germline lookup yields CDR1 SGHRS and CDR2 YFSETQ. The CDR3 here is CASSLASQVYGYTF. The CDR3 region has the DNA TGCGCCAGCAGCTTGGCCTCACAGGTCTATGGCTACACCTTC.

This rearrangement joins TRBV12-3 or TRBV12-4 to TRBJ1-5, with 7 bases matching TRBD1. The CDR3 is 13 amino acids. The J segment lost 5 bases and the V segment lost 6 bases, leaving 4 bases of the junction unmatched. CDR3 region: CASSPDRDQPQHF. CDR3 bases: TGTGCCAGCAGCCCTGACAGGGATCAGCCCCAGCATTTT.

The chain has TRBV6-2 or TRBV6-3 and TRBJ1-5; 7 nucleotides agree with TRBD1. The J segment lost 4 bases and the V segment lost 7 bases, leaving 10 bases of the junction unmatched. Germline V gene lookup returns CDR1 MNHEY and CDR2 SVGEGT. The CDR3 is 15 residues long. The CDR3: CASTPTGRINQPQHF. CDR3 DNA sequence: TGTGCCAGCACCCCGACAGGGAGGATTAATCAGCCCCAGCATTTT.

The chain uses TRBV18 and TRBJ2-2, with D possibly matching TRBD2 (5 bases). Germline assignment: CDR1 KGHSH and CDR2 LQKENI. The CDR3 length is 16 residues. V gave up 3 bases and J gave up 1 base, with 12 bases separating them. The CDR3, as DNA: TGTGCCAGCTCACCCCTTGGCGGGTTGAACACCGGGGAGCTGTTTTTT. It yields the protein CASSPLGGLNTGELFF.

The gene calls are TRBV19 and TRBJ1-5, with D possibly TRBD1 on 5 matching bases. The V gene's germline CDR1 is LNHDA and CDR2 SQIVND (reference sequence). This CDR3 has 13 amino acids. The V gene lost 1 base and the J gene lost 7 bases, with 8 bases spanning the gap. CDR3 loop: CASSIAQDQPQHF. The CDR3 DNA reads TGTGCCAGTAGTATAGCACAGGACCAGCCCCAGCATTTT. Based on the CDR3 plus reference TRBV19 and TRBJ1-5, the full variable domain is DGGITQSPKYLFRKEGQNVTLSCEQNLNHDAMYWYRQDPGQGLRLIYYSQIVNDFQKGDIAEGYSVSREKKESFPLTVTSAQKNPTAFYLCASSIAQDQPQHFGDGTRLSIL.

The V call is TRBV2, the J call TRBJ1-5; D is unresolved. V lost 2 bases and J 11 bases, leaving 13 bases between the germline ends. The CDR3 totals 13 residues. The germline CDR1 and CDR2 sequences are SNHLY and FYNNEI. CDR3 residues: CASSENIPTAQHF. DNA of the CDR3: TGTGCCAGCAGTGAAAACATTCCCACAGCCCAGCATTTT.

The rearrangement joins TRBV4-3 to TRBJ2-5; TRBD2 aligns across 7 bases. This CDR3 is built from 15 residues. The germline CDR1 and CDR2 sequences are LGHNA and YSLEER. Trimming removed 0 bases from V and 5 bases from J; junction bases left unmatched: 6. In nucleotides, the CDR3 is TGCGCCAGCAGCCAAGATGCGGGAGCGCGGGAGACCCAGTACTTC. Amino acid sequence: CASSQDAGARETQYF.

Details on this clone: The final CDR3 position lacks the conserved phenylalanine or tryptophan, pointing to a likely read error. It is unclear where the CDR3 begins or ends on the DNA, so no DNA is shown, and the CDR3 is as TCRdb lists it. This chain joins TRBV4-3 and TRBJ2-7; the DNA was not compared with TRBD1, the D call given in the table. The CDR3 contains 10 residues when both ends are counted. CDR1 and CDR2 from the germline V gene are LGHNA and YSLEER. The CDR3 reads CASSLGQGRI.

J is TRBJ1-1 and V is TRBV6-4; D call uncertain. Germline values: CDR1 MRHNA, CDR2 SNTAGT. V was trimmed by 7 bases and J by 1 base, leaving 10 bases between them. This CDR3 has 13 amino acids. CDR3 amino acids: CASKHQANTEAFF. In DNA form, the CDR3 reads TGTGCCAGCAAACACCAGGCGAACACTGAAGCTTTCTTT.

The rearrangement joins TRBV4-2 to TRBJ2-3, with 15 nucleotides matching TRBD2. The CDR3 consists of 16 residues. Losses at the gene ends were 8 bases for V and 0 bases for J; bases not matched to a gene: 3. Germline-derived CDR1 and CDR2 are LGHNA and YNFKEQ. In DNA, the CDR3 is TGTGCCAGCGGCGGACTAGCGGGGGGGAGCACAGATACGCAGTATTTT. It encodes CASGGLAGGSTDTQYF.

This chain uses TRBV5-1 with TRBJ1-2; D is possibly TRBD1 (5 bases). The CDR3 length is 15 residues. Germline CDR1 is SGHRS and CDR2 is YFSETQ. Trimming shortened V by 0 bases and J by 2 bases, and 11 bases separated the two germline ends. The CDR3 DNA is TGCGCCAGCAGCTTGGATGGACACAGAAACTATGGCTACACCTTC. It codes for CASSLDGHRNYGYTF.

This sequence joins TRBV29-1 and TRBJ1-2; 9 positions match TRBD1. Germline CDR1 is SQVTM and CDR2 is ANQGSEA. CDR3 length equals 14 residues. The trim removed 4 bases at V and 5 bases at J, leaving 8 bases unmatched. Written as DNA, the CDR3 is TGCAGCGTTGGGGGGGACAGGGAGGGATATGGCTACACCTTC. Protein product: CSVGGDREGYGYTF.

The V and J genes are TRBV27 and TRBJ1-1, with a weak D call TRBD1 (5 bases). The CDR3 totals 15 residues. Trimming pared 0 bases from V and 5 bases from J, leaving 13 bases between. Germline assignment: CDR1 MNHEY and CDR2 SMNVEV (reference sequence). The CDR3 DNA is TGTGCCAGCAGTTTATCCAGCTTAAGGGGAACTGAAGCTTTCTTT. Translated, it gives CASSLSSLRGTEAFF.

This rearrangement joins TRBV24-1 to TRBJ2-1; 10 bases line up with TRBD2. V shed 4 bases and J 0 bases; nucleotides not matched to a gene: 8. Germline CDR1 and CDR2: KGHDR and SFDVKD. The CDR3 has 18 amino acids. In DNA, the CDR3 is TGTGCCACCAGTGACCCTACTAGCGGGACGGTCTCCTACAATGAGCAGTTCTTC. It codes for CATSDPTSGTVSYNEQFF.

This clone was seen just once. The chain carries TRBV5-1 and TRBJ2-5, with a weak D call TRBD2 (5 bases). There are 11 residues in the CDR3. Germline CDR1 reads SGHRS; CDR2 reads YFSETQ. V lost 8 bases, J lost 2 bases, and 7 bases lay in between. CDR3: CASGGQETQYF. In nucleotides, the CDR3 is TGCGCCAGTGGCGGGCAAGAGACCCAGTACTTC. Based on the CDR3 plus reference TRBV5-1 and TRBJ2-5, the full variable domain is KAGVTQTPRYLIKTRGQQVTLSCSPISGHRSVSWYQQTPGQGLQFLFEYFSETQRNKGNFPGRFSGRQFSNSRSEMNVSTLELGDSALYLCASGGQETQYFGPGTRLLVL.

This chain uses TRBV25-1 with TRBJ2-7; D might be TRBD1 (5 bases). The CDR3 runs 14 residues. Germline CDR1 reads MGHDK; CDR2 reads SYGVNS. The V end lost 5 bases, the J end lost 2 bases, and 13 bases lay between the germline ends. The CDR3 is CASSPHDSTYEQYF. CDR3 nucleotide sequence: TGTGCCAGCAGTCCCCATGACAGTACCTACGAGCAGTACTTC.

V is TRBV3-1 (or the pseudogene TRBV3-2) and J is TRBJ2-4, with TRBD2 matching over 7 bases. Germline assignment: CDR1 LGHDT and CDR2 YNNKEL (reference sequence). V shed 2 bases, J shed 0 bases, and the junction held 7 bases outside the gene matches. CDR3 length: 17 residues. The CDR3 nucleotides are TGTGCCAGCAGCCAATATGAGCGGGGTATAGCCAAAAACATTCAGTACTTC. Protein: CASSQYERGIAKNIQYF.

The rearrangement links TRBV29-1 to TRBJ2-2, with D possibly being TRBD1 (7 bases). Germline V gene data show CDR1 as SQVTM and CDR2 as ANQGSEA. V was clipped by 7 bases and J by 5 bases, with 17 bases between them. This CDR3 contains 14 residues. The CDR3 spells CSARPTGRTGELFF. The CDR3 nucleotides are TGCAGCGCCCGGCCGACAGGGAGGACCGGGGAGCTGTTTTTT.

The rearrangement uses TRBV19 and TRBJ1-1; 11 bases are a match to TRBD1. V lost 6 bases and J lost 4; bases outside the gene matches: 7. Per the germline V gene, CDR1 is LNHDA and CDR2 is SQIVND (reference sequence). CDR3 length equals 15 residues. The CDR3 reads CASSPSGTGGTEAFF. CDR3 DNA: TGTGCCAGTAGCCCCTCCGGGACAGGGGGCACTGAAGCTTTCTTT.

This clone occurred once. Here the CDR3 DNA reads TGTGCCAGCAGCCCCGGGACAGGGTTCTCTGGAAACACCATATATTTT. Its protein product is CASSPGTGFSGNTIYF. The gene calls are TRBV7-9 and TRBJ1-3; 9 bases line up with TRBD1. Germline CDR1 and CDR2: SEHNR and FQNEAQ (reference sequence). V lost 5 bases to trimming and J lost 0 bases; unmatched junction nucleotides: 5. The CDR3 has 16 amino acids.

The chain employs TRBV9 and TRBJ2-6; D may be TRBD2 (5 bases). The germline V gene encodes CDR1 SGDLS and CDR2 YYNGEE. The ends were cut back, 0 bases at V and 3 bases at J, with 7 bases in the middle. The CDR3 is made up of 15 amino acids. The CDR3 protein is CASSVAGFGANVLTF. As DNA, the CDR3 is TGTGCCAGCAGCGTAGCGGGATTTGGGGCCAACGTCCTGACTTTC.

The chain carries TRBV6-5 and TRBJ2-5, with a weak D call TRBD2 (7 bases). V dropped 4 bases and J dropped 1 base, with 10 bases sitting between them. The germline V gene encodes CDR1 MNHEY and CDR2 SVGAGI. The CDR3 runs 14 residues. The DNA for the CDR3 is TGTGCCAGCAGTTTAGGGGGGGCCCAAGAGACCCAGTACTTC. Protein: CASSLGGAQETQYF.

The J gene is TRBJ1-2, the V gene TRBV10-2; D unclear. Germline CDR1 is WSHSY and CDR2 is SAAADI. This CDR3 region has 14 residues. V was trimmed by 2 bases and J by 4 bases, leaving 11 bases between them. The CDR3 DNA reads as TGCGCCAGCAGTGAGAAGTTGGGGAGCTATGGCTACACCTTC. It specifies CASSEKLGSYGYTF.

This clone has at least ten counts. The V call is TRBV6-5, the J call TRBJ2-1; maybe TRBD1 (6 bases). CDR3 length: 13 amino acids. V lost 5 bases, J lost 3 bases, and 8 bases lay in between. The germline V gene has CDR1 MNHEY and CDR2 SVGAGI. CDR3 nucleotides: TGTGCCAGCAGTCCGGACAGCTACAATGAGCAGTTCTTC. Protein sequence: CASSPDSYNEQFF.

The chain uses TRBV11-2 and TRBJ1-5, with D maybe TRBD1 (5 bases). V lost 5 bases, J lost 4 bases, and 15 bases lay in between. The germline V gene encodes CDR1 SGHAT and CDR2 FQNNGV. This CDR3 contains 15 residues. The CDR3 DNA sequence: TGTGCCAGCAGCGTGGGGACGGGGGGTAATCAGCCCCAGCATTTT. Protein: CASSVGTGGNQPQHF. Variable domain in full (rest from reference TRBV11-2 and TRBJ1-5): EAGVAQSPRYKIIEKRQSVAFWCNPISGHATLYWYQQILGQGPKLLIQFQNNGVVDDSQLPKDRFSAERLKGVDSTLKIQPAKLEDSAVYLCASSVGTGGNQPQHFGDGTRLSIL.

The chain combines TRBV6-5 with TRBJ1-2, with 8 positions matching TRBD1. Germline assignment: CDR1 MNHEY and CDR2 SVGAGI. The CDR3 has 15 residues. V lost 7 bases, J lost 8 bases, and 15 bases stayed unmatched. CDR3 residues: CASTKTGQALLGYTF. The CDR3 DNA reads as TGTGCCAGCACTAAAACGGGACAGGCACTACTAGGCTACACCTTC.